This T cell receptor (beta chain) was sequenced during a study of blood T cell repertoires in COVID-19. Study overall: Acute and convalescent COVID-19 samples came from the United States, Italy and Spain. PBMCs, B-cell-depleted T cells, or T cells provided the cDNA or gDNA that made up the material.

Regarding this clone: Sequence at one end of the junction differs from germline and may be a read error.

This CDR3 has 15 amino acids. Germline V CDR1 and CDR2: SGHDT, YYEEEE. Under the authors' procedure: For nucleated cells, counts were estimated from reference gene primer amplification. Profiling relied on immunoSEQ multiplex PCR, and the TCRdb table lists in-frame clones only, not all of them. That table supplies the V and J calls and clone size; D and trimming were determined from the DNA. The sample lists under 250,000 clones, under 90% seen once, with about 6.5% in the top ten. This sequence originates from a man aged 55 to 70 who had recovered from COVID-19. The chain recombines TRBV5-6 with TRBJ1-2; TRBD1 aligns across 9 bases. Sequencing input: peripheral blood. The CDR3 DNA reads TGTGCCGGCAGCCCGGACAGGGGCCTTAACTATGGCTACACCTTC. Translated: CAGSPDRGLNYGYTF.